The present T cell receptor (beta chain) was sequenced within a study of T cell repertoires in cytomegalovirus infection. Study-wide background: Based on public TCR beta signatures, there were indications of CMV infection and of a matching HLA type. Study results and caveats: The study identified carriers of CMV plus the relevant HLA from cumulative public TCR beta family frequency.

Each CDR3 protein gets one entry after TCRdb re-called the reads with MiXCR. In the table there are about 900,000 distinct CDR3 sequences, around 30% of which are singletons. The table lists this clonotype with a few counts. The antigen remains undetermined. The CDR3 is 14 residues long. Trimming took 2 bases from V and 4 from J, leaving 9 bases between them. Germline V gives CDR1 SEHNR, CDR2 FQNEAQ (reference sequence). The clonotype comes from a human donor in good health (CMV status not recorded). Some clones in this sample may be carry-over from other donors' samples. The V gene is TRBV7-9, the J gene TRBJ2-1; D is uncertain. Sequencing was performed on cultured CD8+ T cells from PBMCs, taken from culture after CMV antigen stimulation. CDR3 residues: CASSLPPPYNEQFF. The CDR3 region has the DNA TGTGCCAGCAGCTTACCCCCCCCATACAATGAGCAGTTCTTC. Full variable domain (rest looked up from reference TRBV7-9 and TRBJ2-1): DTGVSQNPRHKITKRGQNVTFRCDPISEHNRLYWYRQTLGQGPEFLTYFQNEAQLEKSRLLSDRFSAERPKGSFSTLEIQRTEQGDSAMYLCASSLPPPYNEQFFGPGTRLTVL.